This TCR beta chain was captured in a study of blood T cell repertoires in COVID-19. Study overall: Researchers got acute and convalescent COVID-19 samples from the United States, Italy and Spain. Nucleic acid was either cDNA or gDNA, and it came from T cells, B-cell-depleted T cells, or PBMCs.

Per the authors' pipeline: Amplification with reference gene primers provided the estimates of nucleated cell counts. The repertoire was sequenced with immunoSEQ multiplex PCR; TCRdb's copy has only in-frame clones and lacks some. V, J and clone size are taken as reported in that table, and D and trimming were inferred from the DNA itself. Of roughly 250,000 clones in the sample, around 89% were seen once. The CDR3 is 19 amino acids. The V and J ends lost 2 bases and 1 base, in that order; junction bases with no gene match: 14. In germline, CDR1 is GTSNPN, CDR2 SVGIG (reference sequence). This chain uses TRBV30 with TRBJ2-4; 10 bases fit TRBD2. The sample was peripheral blood. This receptor was identified in a young man with acute or convalescent COVID-19. The CDR3 protein is CAWSLWASGSREAKNIQYF. The CDR3 DNA reads TGTGCCTGGAGTCTTTGGGCTAGCGGGAGTCGTGAGGCCAAAAACATTCAGTACTTC.